Following are 20 T cell receptor beta chains from one sample sequenced in a study of neurological immune-mediated disorders (dated by TCRdb to about 2019). Libraries came from 5' RACE. The instrument given in TCRdb is Illumina HiSeq 2500. Starting from the raw public reads, TCRdb applied fastp trimming at Q25, assembled clones with MiXCR and retained in-frame beta chains. When rows share a CDR3 protein, they turn into one entry using the most common DNA and genes. This sample gives 45,000 or so distinct CDR3 sequences in total; roughly 21% of them show up just once. About 4.5% of the sample goes to the ten largest clones. The sample's time point label, decoded: technical triplicate 3. What was sequenced was PBMCs. The receptor set was obtained from a man in his sixties with HTLV-1-associated myelopathy (HAM/TSP).

In its sample, this clonotype is medium-sized. The chain links TRBV7-2 to TRBJ2-7; D not certain. Deletions cut 5 bases from V and 0 bases from J, with 5 bases between. The CDR3 length is 12 residues. Germline CDR1 and CDR2: SGHTA and FQGNSA. CDR3 region: CASSLSSYEQYF. The CDR3, as DNA: TGTGCCAGCAGCCTGAGCTCCTACGAGCAGTACTTC.

The sample holds one count of this clonotype. The chain employs TRBV14 and TRBJ2-7, with a weak D call TRBD2 (5 bases). The V and J ends lost 4 bases and 6 bases respectively, with 19 bases between them. The germline V gene has CDR1 SGHDN and CDR2 FVKESK. The CDR3 spans 15 residues. The CDR3 protein is CASSPPGLTGSEQYF. CDR3 sequence (DNA): TGTGCCAGCAGCCCACCCGGGCTAACGGGAAGCGAGCAGTACTTC. The variable domain in full, with the rest retrieved from reference TRBV14 and TRBJ2-7, is EAGVTQFPSHSVIEKGQTVTLRCDPISGHDNLYWYRRVMGKEIKFLLHFVKESKQDESGMPNNRFLAERTGGTYSTLKVQPAELEDSGVYFCASSPPGLTGSEQYFGPGTRLTVT.

This clonotype was observed many times. The chain employs TRBV10-3 and TRBJ1-4; D is ambiguous. This CDR3 region has 16 residues. Per germline, CDR1 ENHRY and CDR2 SYGVKD. V lost 0 bases to trimming and J lost 7 bases, with 15 bases between them. The CDR3: CAISESRSPGSEKLFF. The CDR3, as DNA: TGTGCCATCAGTGAGTCCCGAAGCCCTGGGTCTGAAAAACTGTTTTTT.

This clonotype was found many times. V usage is TRBV7-2 and J usage is TRBJ2-7, with 10 bases aligning to TRBD1. Per the germline V gene, CDR1 is SGHTA and CDR2 is FQGNSA. This CDR3 region has 15 residues. The V and J ends lost 1 base and 5 bases, in that order; junction bases with no gene match: 5. CDR3: CASSLGQGAFDEQYF. CDR3 sequence (DNA): TGTGCCAGCAGCTTAGGACAGGGGGCGTTTGACGAGCAGTACTTC.

The chain is built from TRBV18 and TRBJ2-1, with D uncertain. The CDR3 sequence is 13 residues long. In germline, CDR1 is KGHSH, CDR2 LQKENI. Deletions cut 6 bases from V and 10 bases from J, with 16 bases between. The CDR3 is CASSPGSLGEQFF. CDR3 nucleotide sequence: TGTGCCAGCTCGCCCGGGTCCCTGGGCGAGCAGTTCTTC.

This clonotype was observed many times. The CDR3 DNA follows: TGCGCCAGCAGCTTGGAACCAGCGGGAGGGCCGGGGAATGAGCAGTTCTTC. Encoded protein: CASSLEPAGGPGNEQFF. This rearrangement joins TRBV5-1 to TRBJ2-1, with 10 bases that match TRBD2. This CDR3 spans 17 amino acids. Germline lookup yields CDR1 SGHRS and CDR2 YFSETQ. V lost 0 bases to trimming and J lost 7 bases; unmatched junction nucleotides: 10. Full variable domain (remainder filled in from reference TRBV5-1 and TRBJ2-1): KAGVTQTPRYLIKTRGQQVTLSCSPISGHRSVSWYQQTPGQGLQFLFEYFSETQRNKGNFPGRFSGRQFSNSRSEMNVSTLELGDSALYLCASSLEPAGGPGNEQFFGPGTRLTVL.

This clonotype showed up many times. This sequence joins TRBV6-1 and TRBJ2-1; D possibly corresponds to TRBD2 (6 bases). V lost 1 base and J 4 bases, leaving 14 bases between the germline ends. Germline V gene sequence: CDR1 MNHNS, CDR2 SASEGT. The CDR3 runs 16 residues. CDR3 residues: CASSEGYMGGYNEQFF. In nucleotides, the CDR3 is TGTGCCAGCAGTGAAGGCTATATGGGGGGATACAATGAGCAGTTCTTC.

There are many counts of this clonotype. The CDR3 DNA sequence: TGCGCCAGCAGCAGGAGCATAGGCACAGATACGCAGTATTTT. It codes for CASSRSIGTDTQYF. The chain uses TRBV5-1 and TRBJ2-3, with D unclear. The V end was cut by 4 bases, the J end by 1 base, with 10 bases between. CDR3 size: 14 residues. CDR1 is SGHRS and CDR2 is YFSETQ in the germline V gene. The variable domain in full, with the rest retrieved from reference TRBV5-1 and TRBJ2-3, is KAGVTQTPRYLIKTRGQQVTLSCSPISGHRSVSWYQQTPGQGLQFLFEYFSETQRNKGNFPGRFSGRQFSNSRSEMNVSTLELGDSALYLCASSRSIGTDTQYFGPGTRLTVL.

The chain employs TRBV20-1 and TRBJ2-1, with D possibly matching TRBD2 (6 bases). V lost 3 bases, J lost 2 bases, and 11 bases lay in between. This CDR3 is 14 amino acids long. CDR1 is DFQATT, CDR2 SNEGSKA, per germline (reference sequence). In DNA, the CDR3 is TGCAGTGCTAGCCAGGGAGGCACCTACAATGAGCAGTTCTTC. This codes for CSASQGGTYNEQFF.

With regard to this clonotype: A much larger clone differs from this one at a single base, so this may be a read error. The chain's CDR3 is CASNQGGRNAFF. CDR3 DNA: TGTGCCAGCAACCAAGGGGGCAGGAACGCTTTCTTT. The rearrangement links TRBV3-1 to TRBJ1-1, with 7 bases fitting TRBD1. The CDR3 runs to 12 residues. Germline loops: CDR1 LGHDT, CDR2 YNNKEL (reference sequence). Using reference TRBV3-1 and TRBJ1-1 for the parts outside the CDR3, the full variable domain is DTAVSQTPKYLVTQMGNDKSIKCEQNLGHDTMYWYKQDSKKFLKIMFSYNNKELIINETVPNRFSPKSPDKAHLNLHINSLELGDSAVYFCASNQGGRNAFFGQGTRLTVV.

This clonotype has a count of ten or more. The rearrangement joins TRBV25-1 to TRBJ2-7; unclear D gene. V dropped 4 bases and J dropped 1 base, with 14 bases sitting between them. This CDR3 spans 15 amino acids. CDR1 is MGHDK and CDR2 is SYGVNS in the germline V gene. The CDR3 region is CASSAQNRGSYEQYF. CDR3 coding DNA: TGTGCCAGCAGTGCCCAAAATAGAGGTTCCTACGAGCAGTACTTC.

Details on this clonotype: Here the CDR3 omits its conserved ending phenylalanine or tryptophan, so a read error is the likely source. The DNA is omitted, as the CDR3 cannot be located on it reliably, and the CDR3 follows TCRdb's listing. CDR3 region: CASSPRQGTGPYNEQIL. The rearrangement uses TRBV9 and TRBJ2-1; the table gives TRBD1 as D, unverified against the DNA. The CDR3 length equals 17 residues, ends included. Per germline, CDR1 SGDLS and CDR2 YYNGEE.

This clonotype came up many times. The rearrangement joins TRBV5-1 to TRBJ2-4, with TRBD1 as a possible D gene (6 bases). The CDR3 is 14 amino acids. Trimming took off 4 bases at V and 8 bases at J, with 16 bases between the two ends. Germline CDR1 SGHRS, CDR2 YFSETQ. CDR3 nucleotide sequence: TGCGCCAGCAGCCTTCAACAGGGTAGGGACATTCAGTACTTC. Translated: CASSLQQGRDIQYF.

With regard to this clonotype: The junction departs from germline at one end; a sequencing error may be responsible. J is TRBJ1-5 and V is TRBV28; no reliable D call. CDR1 is MDHEN and CDR2 is SYDVKM in the germline V gene. The CDR3 length is 16 residues. The CDR3 DNA reads as TGTGCAAGCAGTTTCCCGACGGAGTATAGCAATCAGCCCCAGCATTTT. It specifies CASSFPTEYSNQPQHF.

In its sample, this clonotype was seen many times. The chain's CDR3 is CASSPRGGKGTEAFF. The DNA for the CDR3 is TGTGCCAGCAGTCCCAGAGGGGGAAAGGGTACTGAAGCTTTCTTT. V and J are TRBV28 and TRBJ1-1; tentative D call: TRBD1 (6 bases). V lost 5 bases and J 5 bases, leaving 18 bases between the germline ends. Looked up from germline, CDR1 is MDHEN and CDR2 is SYDVKM. This CDR3 is 15 amino acids long. The variable domain in full, completed from reference TRBV28 and TRBJ1-1, reads DVKVTQSSRYLVKRTGEKVFLECVQDMDHENMFWYRQDPGLGLRLIYFSYDVKMKEKGDIPEGYSVSREKKERFSLILESASTNQTSMYLCASSPRGGKGTEAFFGQGTRLTVV.

V usage is TRBV5-4 and J usage is TRBJ2-2; no firm D call. V shed 1 base and J shed 6 bases, with 7 bases lying between them. The CDR3 totals 13 residues. Germline assignment: CDR1 SGHNT and CDR2 YYREEE (reference sequence). Written as DNA, the CDR3 is TGTGCCAGCAGCTTGTCATCCCCCGGGGAGCTGTTTTTT. Protein product: CASSLSSPGELFF.

This clonotype was found many times. This rearrangement joins TRBV20-1 to TRBJ2-7; no clear D. The V end lost 0 bases, the J end lost 2 bases, and 11 bases lay between the germline ends. Germline loops: CDR1 DFQATT, CDR2 SNEGSKA (reference sequence). CDR3 length: 14 amino acids. CDR3 region: CSARDPHPTYEQYF. The CDR3 nucleotides read TGCAGTGCTAGAGATCCCCACCCTACCTACGAGCAGTACTTC.

This clonotype was observed many times. This chain connects TRBV5-5 to TRBJ1-3, with 11 bases fitting TRBD1. The CDR3 loop spans 17 amino acids. The trim removed 4 bases at V and 0 bases at J, leaving 6 bases unmatched. Looked up from germline, CDR1 is SGHKS and CDR2 is YYEKEE (reference sequence). The CDR3, as DNA: TGTGCCAGCAGCAGGGGACAGGGGGTTCGCTCTGGAAACACCATATATTTT. Its translation: CASSRGQGVRSGNTIYF.

This clonotype showed up many times. The chain has TRBV5-1 and TRBJ2-5; no reliable D call. Trimming left V 1 base short and J 1 base short, with 5 bases between. CDR1 and CDR2 (germline): SGHRS, YFSETQ. The CDR3 contains 13 residues. The CDR3 DNA reads as TGCGCCAGCAGCTTGTACGGCCAAGAGACCCAGTACTTC. Translating it yields CASSLYGQETQYF.

The chain uses TRBV6-1 and TRBJ1-1, with D tentatively TRBD1 (5 bases). The length of the CDR3 is 14 residues. Trimming stripped 2 bases from V and 4 bases from J, with 11 bases between. Germline V lookup: CDR1 MNHNS, CDR2 SASEGT. CDR3 nucleotides: TGTGCCAGCAGTGAAATTTGGGGGTCCACTGAAGCTTTCTTT. This encodes CASSEIWGSTEAFF.